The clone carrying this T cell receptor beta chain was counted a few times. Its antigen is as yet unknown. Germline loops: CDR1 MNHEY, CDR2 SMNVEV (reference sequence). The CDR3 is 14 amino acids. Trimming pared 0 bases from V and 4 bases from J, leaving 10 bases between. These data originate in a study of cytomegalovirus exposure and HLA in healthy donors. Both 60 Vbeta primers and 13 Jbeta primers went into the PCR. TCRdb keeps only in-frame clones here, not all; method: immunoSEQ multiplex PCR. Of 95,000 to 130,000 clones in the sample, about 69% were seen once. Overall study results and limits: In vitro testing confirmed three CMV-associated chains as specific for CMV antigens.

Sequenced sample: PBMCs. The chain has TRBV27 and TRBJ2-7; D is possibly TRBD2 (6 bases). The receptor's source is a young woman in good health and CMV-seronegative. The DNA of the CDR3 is TGTGCCAGCAGTTTATCGGCGGGATTGTACGAGCAGTACTTC. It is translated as CASSLSAGLYEQYF.